This T cell receptor (beta chain) was recorded in a study of T cell repertoires in cytomegalovirus infection (dated by TCRdb to the late 2010s). In the study overall: Because public TCR beta signatures pointed to carriage of CMV infection together with the matching HLA type, the HLA type of each donor mattered for the analysis. Study-wide conclusions, independent of this receptor: The ex vivo response was dominated by HLA-C-restricted CMV-specific TCR beta clonotypes, which also provided the single most frequent clonotype in two of eight donors. Carriers of CMV infection plus the relevant HLA type were discriminated by the cumulative frequency of public TCR beta family members in the study cohort and in an independent roughly 350-donor cohort.

V is cut by 10 bases and J by 7 bases, and the space between the germline ends is 19 bases. From a lookup of the germline V gene, CDR1 and CDR2 are MDHEN and SYDVKM. The CDR3 goes from the cysteine to the phenylalanine over 14 residues. The CDR3 DNA has 42 bases and is translated from base 1. The data were produced on an Illumina HiSeq 1500. The public sequencing data were trimmed at Q25 with fastp and processed into clonotypes with MiXCR by TCRdb, which kept only in-frame beta chains. Every CDR3 protein is listed once, alongside the most common genes and DNA of its rows. The sample table shows nearly 450,000 distinct CDR3 sequences, and under 40% are seen once. The ten largest clones add up to 12% to 15% of the sample. A remark on this clonotype: No cognate antigen has been identified for it. No much larger clone is present one base from it, and per-base qualities are unavailable.

The origin of this receptor is a human donor in good health (CMV status not recorded). Some clones in this sample may be carry-over from other donors' samples. The sequenced sample was PBMCs. The sequence links TRBV28 to TRBJ2-2; TRBD2 is a possible D gene, resting on 6 matching bases. The DNA sequence reads TGTGCCACCGCAGGGACTCCCGTAAGCGGGGAGCTGTTTTTT. Its protein reads: CATAGTPVSGELFF.